Sequencing of this T cell receptor (beta chain) was carried out in a study of blood T cell repertoires in COVID-19. Study overall: Acute-phase and convalescent COVID-19 samples originated in the United States, Italy and Spain. The cDNA or gDNA used as material had been derived from T cells, B-cell-depleted T cells, or PBMCs.

Original methodology: It was from reference gene primer amplification that nucleated cell counts were estimated. TCRdb keeps only in-frame clones here, not all; method: immunoSEQ multiplex PCR. V and J calls and clone size are copied from that table; D and trimming were computed from the DNA. The sample has 50,000 to 70,000 clones, around 83% seen once. The CDR3 consists of 17 residues. Germline-derived CDR1 and CDR2 are KGHDR and SFDVKD. J gave up 8 bases and V 0 bases, and 11 bases lay outside the gene matches. Input material: peripheral blood. The chain carries TRBV24-1 and TRBJ1-4; 7 bases align to TRBD1. This receptor was taken from a woman aged 55-75 years with acute or convalescent COVID-19. CDR3 protein: CATSDLQGGPCREKLFF. CDR3 sequence (DNA): TGTGCCACCAGTGATTTGCAGGGGGGACCCTGTAGAGAAAAACTGTTTTTT.